A selection of T cell receptor beta chains follows, all from one sample in a study of T cells in Graves' hyperthyroidism and ophthalmopathy. From the multiplex PCR reads, TCRdb called clonotypes with MiXCR, one entry per CDR3 protein. The data hold approximately 400,000 distinct CDR3 sequences, with less than 20% observed a single time. The sequencing sample was made of blood. The receptors were gathered from a man aged 18 to 30 with Graves' ophthalmopathy. The CDR3 runs from the conserved cysteine through the conserved F or W. A D gene is named only where the DNA matches it firmly. Expanded clones get a size class; other rows say once, few or many, or leave the size out.

J | D | V | size | DNA | CDR3
TRBJ2-7 | TRBD2 | TRBV3-1 | . | TGTGCCAGCAGCCAAGATACCTGGCGGGGGGAGCAGTACTTC | CASSQDTWRGEQYF
TRBJ2-3 | . | TRBV27 | many | TGTGCCAGCAGTTCGCTAGATACGCAGTATTTT | CASSSLDTQYF
TRBJ2-7 | . | TRBV6-1 | many | TGTGCCAGCAGTTATAACAGGGATTCCTACGAGCAGTACTTC | CASSYNRDSYEQYF
TRBJ1-5 | TRBD1 | TRBV19 | . | TGTGCCAGTACGAGGGACAGGAGTAGCAATCAGCCCCAGCATTTT | CASTRDRSSNQPQHF
TRBJ2-1 | . | TRBV28 | many | TGTGCCAGCAGGGCAGCTTCGGAGTACAATGAGCAGTTCTTC | CASRAASEYNEQFF
TRBJ1-2 | . | TRBV28 | many | TGTGCCAGCAGTTCCGGACCGAACTATGGCTACACCTTC | CASSSGPNYGYTF
TRBJ2-7 | . | TRBV2 | many | TGTGCCAGCAGTGCCCGGGACTTAGCCTACGAGCAGTACTTC | CASSARDLAYEQYF
TRBJ1-6 | . | TRBV11-2 | . | TGTGCCAACAGCTTATCTTCTTCACCCCTCCACTTT | CANSLSSSPLHF
TRBJ2-3 | TRBD2 | TRBV7-3 | many | TGTGCCAGCAGCTTTGGCGGGGGGGCCGGGGTTGGAGGCACAGATACGCAGTATTTT | CASSFGGGAGVGGTDTQYF
TRBJ1-2 | TRBD1 | TRBV28 | . | TGTGCCAGCAGTGACAGGGTGAGCTACACCTTC | CASSDRVSYTF
TRBJ2-5 | . | TRBV12-3/TRBV12-4 | many | TGTGCCAGCAGTTTCGACAGTTTCCAAGAGACCCAGTACTTC | CASSFDSFQETQYF
TRBJ1-2 | . | TRBV12-3/TRBV12-4 | many | TGTGCCAGCAGTTTATCTGGGAGGGGCTATGGCTACACCTTC | CASSLSGRGYGYTF
TRBJ2-1 | . | TRBV7-2 | few | TGTGCCAGCAGCTTAGGGGTAGGGTCCTACAATGAGCAGTTCTTC | CASSLGVGSYNEQFF
TRBJ1-5 | . | TRBV7-9 | . | TGTGCCAGCAGCTTAGGGAGCGGCGGCAGGGACTTTAGCAATCAGCCCCAGCATTTT | CASSLGSGGRDFSNQPQHF
TRBJ2-7 | TRBD1 | TRBV28 | few | TGTGCCAGCTCACCCCGCGGCGGCGGGACAGGGGACCACGAGCAGTACTTC | CASSPRGGGTGDHEQYF
TRBJ1-2 | TRBD1 | TRBV7-9 | many | TGTGCCAGCAGCTTAGCGGAGGGGGGACAGACCTATGGCTACACCTTC | CASSLAEGGQTYGYTF
TRBJ2-5 | . | TRBV5-1 | . | TGCGCCAGCAGCTTGGGGTCGTACCAAGAGACCCAGTACTTC | CASSLGSYQETQYF
TRBJ1-2 | TRBD1 | TRBV3-1 | many | TGTGCCAGCAGCCACGGGGACAGGGATTACGGCTACACCTTC | CASSHGDRDYGYTF
TRBJ1-4 | . | TRBV25-1 | few | TGTGCCAGTAGTGAAGAGACGGATGAGGGAAAACTGTTTTTT | CASSEETDEGKLFF
TRBJ2-7 | . | TRBV5-5 | many | TGTGCCAGCAGCTTTAGCTCCTACGAGCAGTACTTC | CASSFSSYEQYF
TRBJ2-7 | TRBD1 | TRBV10-1 | many | TGCGCCAGCAGCCCCGGGACAGGGAGCTCCTACGAGCAGTACTTC | CASSPGTGSSYEQYF
TRBJ2-7 | TRBD1 | TRBV12-3/TRBV12-4 | many | TGTGCCAGCAGTTTCCGGGACAGGGGACCCTACGAGCAGTACTTC | CASSFRDRGPYEQYF
TRBJ2-2 | . | TRBV10-3 | many | TGTGCCATCCAGTCAGCGGCGAACACCGGGGAGCTGTTTTTT | CAIQSAANTGELFF